The entry below describes one T cell receptor (beta chain). The sample originates from a study of blood T cell repertoires in COVID-19. The table came from immunoSEQ multiplex PCR; TCRdb's copy has only in-frame clones and leaves some out. The sample records over 200,000 clones, around 84% being singletons. The CDR3 totals 16 residues. V dropped 5 bases and J dropped 1; count of bases not matched to a gene: 9. Germline CDR1 reads SEHNR; CDR2 reads FQNEAQ (reference sequence). Sequencing was done on a sample of PBMCs or T cells enriched from blood (not recorded which). The genes are TRBV7-9 and TRBJ2-7, with 9 bases fitting TRBD1. This TCR was recovered from a man younger than 35 who had recovered from COVID-19. This CDR3 is CASSTRGDRASYEQYF. CDR3 DNA: TGTGCCAGCAGCACCAGGGGGGACAGGGCTTCCTACGAGCAGTACTTC.